This TCR beta chain was recovered during a study of cytomegalovirus exposure and HLA in healthy donors. As for the study in general: Within the Caucasian-associated ancestry cluster were under 85% of the 398 genotyped donors. General study points: Per published reports, the classifier diagnosed cytomegalovirus status with high specificity and sensitivity. In a later analysis, HLA-associated TCR beta chains were more clonally expanded than equally common others. TRBV6-2, TRBV6-3 and other indistinguishable V segments were excluded.

As for this clone: The antigen is unknown.

13 Jbeta primers and 60 Vbeta primers were used for the PCR. Assay used: immunoSEQ multiplex PCR; TCRdb lists only in-frame clones, some missing. Among under 110,000 clones listed, under 80% were seen once. The CDR3 spans 11 residues. Deletions cut 7 bases from V and 5 bases from J, with 8 bases between. Germline CDR1 MGHDK, CDR2 SYGVNS. The chain joins TRBV25-1 to TRBJ1-1; D is ambiguous. The clonotype originates from a woman between 45 and 60 years old in good health and CMV-seropositive. The sample comprised PBMCs. The CDR3 is CASISGTEAFF. In DNA form, the CDR3 reads TGTGCCAGCATTAGTGGTACTGAAGCTTTCTTT.